The clone carrying this T cell receptor (beta chain) was counted ten times or more. These data originate in a study of T cells after posttransplantation cyclophosphamide. Data came from immunoSEQ multiplex PCR; TCRdb stores just in-frame clones and leaves some out. Recorded here are roughly 25,000 clones, none singletons. The CDR3 has 11 residues. Germline V gives CDR1 DFQATT, CDR2 SNEGSKA (reference sequence). V was cut by 8 bases and J by 1 base, with 9 bases left in between. Treatment was busulfan-fludarabine conditioning, a marrow graft, and cyclophosphamide on days +3 and +4. The sample here was PBMCs, taken after allogeneic stem cell transplant with posttransplant cyclophosphamide. The clonotype comes from a young adult male patient who received an allogeneic stem cell transplant from a related donor, was CMV-positive, and had no GVHD. The graft donor may be the source of some T cells. V and J are TRBV20-1 and TRBJ2-7, with D perhaps matching TRBD2 (6 bases). The CDR3 sequence is CSSGSSYEQYF. The CDR3 bases are TGCAGTAGCGGGTCATCCTACGAGCAGTACTTC.